This paragraph reports one T cell receptor beta chain. This specimen belongs to a study of blood T cell repertoires in COVID-19. TCRdb's table, derived via immunoSEQ multiplex PCR, lists solely in-frame clones and lacks some. The table includes 250,000 to 300,000 clones, around 89% detected once. The TCR originated in a woman aged 60-70 years with acute or convalescent COVID-19. Sequencing was carried out using peripheral blood.

The CDR3 region is CSAKQGEYGYTF. The DNA for the CDR3 is TGCAGCGCCAAACAGGGGGAGTATGGCTACACCTTC. The rearrangement links TRBV29-1 to TRBJ1-2; 8 nucleotides match TRBD1. The CDR3 extends over 12 amino acids. Germline trimming cut 7 bases from V and 5 bases from J; bases unmatched to any gene: 6. CDR1 is SQVTM, CDR2 ANQGSEA, per germline.